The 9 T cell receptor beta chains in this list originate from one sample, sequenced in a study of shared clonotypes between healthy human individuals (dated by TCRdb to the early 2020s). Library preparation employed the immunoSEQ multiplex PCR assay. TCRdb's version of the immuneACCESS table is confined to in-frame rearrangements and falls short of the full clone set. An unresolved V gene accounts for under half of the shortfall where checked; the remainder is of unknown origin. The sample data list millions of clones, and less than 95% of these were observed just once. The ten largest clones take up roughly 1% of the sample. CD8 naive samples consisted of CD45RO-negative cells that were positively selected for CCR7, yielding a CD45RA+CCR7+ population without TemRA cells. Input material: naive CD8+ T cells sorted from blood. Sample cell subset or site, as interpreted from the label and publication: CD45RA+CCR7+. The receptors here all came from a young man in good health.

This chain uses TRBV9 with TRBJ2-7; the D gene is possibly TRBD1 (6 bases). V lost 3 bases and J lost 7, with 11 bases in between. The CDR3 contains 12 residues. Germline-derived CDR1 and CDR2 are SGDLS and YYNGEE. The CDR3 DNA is TGTGCCAGCAGCGCACAGGGTAAGGAGCAGTACTTC. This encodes CASSAQGKEQYF.

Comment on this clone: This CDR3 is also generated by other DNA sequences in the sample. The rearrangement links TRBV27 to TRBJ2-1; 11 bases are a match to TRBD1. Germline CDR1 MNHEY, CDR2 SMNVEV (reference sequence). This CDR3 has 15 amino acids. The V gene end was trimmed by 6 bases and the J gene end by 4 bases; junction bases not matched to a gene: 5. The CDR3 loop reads CASSPGTGGYNEQFF. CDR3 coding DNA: TGTGCCAGCAGCCCTGGGACAGGGGGGTACAATGAGCAGTTCTTC.

Here the CDR3 DNA reads TGTGCCAGCTCCCCGTCGGGCTTTTCCTACGAGCAGTACTTC. Translated, it gives CASSPSGFSYEQYF. The V and J genes are TRBV27 and TRBJ2-7; D not certain. Germline V gene data show CDR1 as MNHEY and CDR2 as SMNVEV (reference sequence). V lost 8 bases and J lost 1, with 15 bases in between. This CDR3 contains 14 residues.

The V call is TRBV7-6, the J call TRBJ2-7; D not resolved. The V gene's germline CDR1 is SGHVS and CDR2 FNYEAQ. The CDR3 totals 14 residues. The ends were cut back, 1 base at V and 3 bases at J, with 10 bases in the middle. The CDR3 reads CASSLEAPNYEQYF. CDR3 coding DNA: TGTGCCAGCAGCTTAGAGGCGCCGAACTACGAGCAGTACTTC.

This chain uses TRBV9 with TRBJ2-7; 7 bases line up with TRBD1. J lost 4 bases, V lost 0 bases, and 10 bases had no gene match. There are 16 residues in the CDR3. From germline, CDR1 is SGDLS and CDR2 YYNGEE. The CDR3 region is CASSVAWDSEMYEQYF. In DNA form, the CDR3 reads TGTGCCAGCAGCGTAGCTTGGGACAGCGAGATGTACGAGCAGTACTTC.

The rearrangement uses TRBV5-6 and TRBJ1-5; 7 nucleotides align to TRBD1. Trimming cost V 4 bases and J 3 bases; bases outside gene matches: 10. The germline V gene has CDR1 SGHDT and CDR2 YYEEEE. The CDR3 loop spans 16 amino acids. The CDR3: CASSLLNGQVNQPQHF. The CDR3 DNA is TGTGCCAGCAGCCTTCTTAATGGACAGGTCAATCAGCCCCAGCATTTT.

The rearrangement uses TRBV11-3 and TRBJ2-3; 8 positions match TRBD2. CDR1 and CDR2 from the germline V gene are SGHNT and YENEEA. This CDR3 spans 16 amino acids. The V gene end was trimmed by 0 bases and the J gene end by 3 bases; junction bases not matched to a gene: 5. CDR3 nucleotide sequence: TGTGCCAGCAGCTTAGATTATAGCGGGGAGACAGATACGCAGTATTTT. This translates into CASSLDYSGETDTQYF.

The CDR3 nucleotides are TGCAGCGTTGAATCTGTTGCAGAACGGGAAGATGAGCAGTTCTTC. This codes for CSVESVAEREDEQFF. This chain joins TRBV29-1 and TRBJ2-1; D is possibly TRBD2 (5 bases). The CDR3 has 15 residues. Trimming removed 2 bases from V and 8 bases from J, with 19 bases in between. From germline, CDR1 is SQVTM and CDR2 ANQGSEA.

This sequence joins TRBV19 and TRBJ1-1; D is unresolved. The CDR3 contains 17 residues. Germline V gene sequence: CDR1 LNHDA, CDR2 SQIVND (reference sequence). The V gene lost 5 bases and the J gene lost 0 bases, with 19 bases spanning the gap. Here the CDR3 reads CASSSARVEIMNTEAFF. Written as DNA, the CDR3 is TGTGCCAGTAGTTCCGCACGGGTGGAAATCATGAACACTGAAGCTTTCTTT.